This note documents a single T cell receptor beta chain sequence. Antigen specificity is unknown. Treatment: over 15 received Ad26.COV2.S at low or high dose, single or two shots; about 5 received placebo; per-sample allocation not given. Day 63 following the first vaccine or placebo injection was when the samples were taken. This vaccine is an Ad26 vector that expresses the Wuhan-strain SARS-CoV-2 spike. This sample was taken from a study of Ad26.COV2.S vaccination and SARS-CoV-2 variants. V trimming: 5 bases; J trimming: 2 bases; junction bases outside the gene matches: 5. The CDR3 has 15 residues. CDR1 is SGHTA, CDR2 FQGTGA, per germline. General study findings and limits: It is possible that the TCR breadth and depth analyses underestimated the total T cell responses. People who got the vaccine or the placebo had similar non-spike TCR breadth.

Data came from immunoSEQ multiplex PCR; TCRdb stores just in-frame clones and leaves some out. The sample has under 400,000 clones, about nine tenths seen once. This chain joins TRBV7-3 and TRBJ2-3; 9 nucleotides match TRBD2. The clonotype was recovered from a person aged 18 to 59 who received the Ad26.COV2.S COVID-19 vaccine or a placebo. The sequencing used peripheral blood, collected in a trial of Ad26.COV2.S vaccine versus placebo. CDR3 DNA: TGTGCCAGCAGCCCAAAGCGGGGGGACACAGATACGCAGTATTTT. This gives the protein CASSPKRGDTDTQYF.